Listed here are 14 T cell receptor beta chains from one sample, sequenced in a study of early T cells in non-severe SARS-CoV-2 infection. TCRdb used MiXCR to reprocess the 5' RACE reads, holding one entry per CDR3 protein. The repertoire holds more than 90,000 distinct CDR3 sequences, with over 10% as singletons. The sequencing input was whole blood. Receptor source: an adult who was a healthcare worker with PCR-confirmed SARS-CoV-2 infection or an uninfected control (not recorded which).

The sample holds many counts of this clonotype. The chain is built from TRBV20-1 and TRBJ2-6, with 8 bases matching TRBD1. Germline CDR1 reads DFQATT; CDR2 reads SNEGSKA (reference sequence). V trimming: 6 bases; J trimming: 4 bases; junction bases outside the gene matches: 11. This CDR3 comprises 16 residues. The CDR3 reads CSAWDRFSSGANVLTF. The CDR3 nucleotides read TGCAGTGCATGGGACAGGTTCTCCTCGGGGGCCAACGTCCTGACTTTC.

There are many counts of this clonotype. The chain has TRBV5-1 and TRBJ2-5; maybe TRBD2 (5 bases). The CDR3 has 20 amino acids. Per the germline V gene, CDR1 is SGHRS and CDR2 is YFSETQ. The ends were cut back, 1 base at V and 4 bases at J, with 29 bases in the middle. CDR3 nucleotide sequence: TGCGCCAGCAGCTTGCGAGGTGGGGTTGGAAGTAGCGTTCGGGGAGAGACCCAGTACTTC. This gives the protein CASSLRGGVGSSVRGETQYF.

This clonotype has at least ten counts. The V and J genes are TRBV28 and TRBJ2-3; possible D gene TRBD1, 5 bases. This CDR3 is 14 amino acids long. Germline values: CDR1 MDHEN, CDR2 SYDVKM. Trimming pared 5 bases from V and 2 bases from J, leaving 11 bases between. The CDR3 sequence: CASSRRGFTDTQYF. The CDR3, as DNA: TGTGCCAGCAGTCGAAGGGGATTCACAGATACGCAGTATTTT.

This clonotype was counted ten times or more. The rearrangement uses TRBV18 and TRBJ1-1; a weak D match, TRBD1 (5 bases). Trimming removed 3 bases at V and 5 bases at J, with 10 bases between. The CDR3 is 13 amino acids. Per germline, CDR1 KGHSH and CDR2 LQKENI. The CDR3 spells CASSPGEGTEAFF. CDR3 DNA: TGTGCCAGCTCACCCGGAGAGGGGACTGAAGCTTTCTTT.

This clonotype showed up just a few times. The V gene is TRBV12-3 or TRBV12-4, the J gene TRBJ2-5; 7 bases line up with TRBD1. V dropped 3 bases and J dropped 6; count of bases not matched to a gene: 7. The CDR3 extends over 14 amino acids. The CDR3 sequence: CASSLDGTAKTQYF. The CDR3 DNA reads as TGTGCCAGCAGTTTGGATGGGACAGCAAAGACCCAGTACTTC.

The rearrangement uses TRBV6-5 and TRBJ2-6; D ambiguous. Germline V gene data show CDR1 as MNHEY and CDR2 as SVGAGI. Trimming cost V 7 bases and J 0 bases, with 10 bases left between them. The CDR3 spans 15 residues. This chain's CDR3 is CASTSANSGANVLTF. The DNA of the CDR3 is TGTGCCAGCACCAGCGCTAACTCTGGGGCCAACGTCCTGACTTTC.

This clonotype has more than one count but fewer than ten. The gene calls are TRBV6-5 and TRBJ2-4; TRBD1 aligns across 7 bases. V lost 2 bases, J lost 16 bases, and 5 bases stayed unmatched. The CDR3 has 11 residues. Germline CDR1 reads MNHEY; CDR2 reads SVGAGI. The CDR3 bases are TGTGCCAGCAGTTACAGGGGACAGCTATACTTC. It translates to CASSYRGQLYF.

This sequence joins TRBV20-1 and TRBJ2-1, with D uncertain. The length of the CDR3 is 11 residues. Germline V gene data show CDR1 as DFQATT and CDR2 as SNEGSKA (reference sequence). Trimming removed 5 bases from V and 4 bases from J, with 6 bases in between. The CDR3 region has the DNA TGCAGTGCTTCCCCGTACAATGAGCAGTTCTTC. As protein: CSASPYNEQFF.

This clonotype appeared a few times. The V call is TRBV11-3, the J call TRBJ2-7; no definite D call. CDR1 and CDR2 from the germline V gene are SGHNT and YENEEA. The CDR3 contains 13 residues. Trimming left V 0 bases short and J 5 bases short, with 8 bases between. The CDR3 protein is CASSLDYPDEQYF. In DNA, the CDR3 is TGTGCCAGCAGCTTAGACTATCCGGACGAGCAGTACTTC.

Only a few counts were recorded for this clonotype. The chain joins TRBV5-1 to TRBJ2-3; D is perhaps TRBD1 (6 bases). The CDR3 spans 12 residues. The germline V gene encodes CDR1 SGHRS and CDR2 YFSETQ. Trimming removed 2 bases at V and 11 bases at J, with 12 bases between. Here the CDR3 DNA reads TGCGCCAGCAGCTTACCACCAGGGGAGCAGTATTTT. Translation: CASSLPPGEQYF.

This clonotype was detected a few times. The chain links TRBV29-1 to TRBJ2-7, with TRBD1 matching over 9 bases. Trimming took 5 bases from V and 7 from J; bases not matched to a gene: 9. Germline CDR1 and CDR2: SQVTM and ANQGSEA. The CDR3 runs to 13 residues. The CDR3 sequence: CSVPGQGRREQYF. The CDR3 coding sequence is TGCAGCGTTCCGGGACAGGGCCGGCGTGAGCAGTACTTC.

The chain recombines TRBV4-1 with TRBJ2-1; D gene unclear. The CDR3 is 16 residues long. CDR1 MGHRA and CDR2 YSYEKL come from the germline V gene. The V end was cut by 0 bases, the J end by 7 bases, with 16 bases between. For the CDR3, the DNA is TGCGCCAGCAGCCAAGATCTTATCTTGATTAATAATGAGCAGTTCTTC. Its translation: CASSQDLILINNEQFF.

About this clonotype: The junction does not match germline at one end; this may be a read error. This rearrangement joins TRBV11-2 to TRBJ1-1; D is unresolved. Germline V gene data show CDR1 as SGHAT and CDR2 as FQNNGV. The CDR3 sequence is 13 residues long. The CDR3: CAGSLGLNTEAFF. CDR3 DNA sequence: TGTGCCGGCAGCTTAGGGTTGAACACTGAAGCTTTCTTT.

This clonotype was seen at least ten times. The chain recombines TRBV10-2 with TRBJ1-2; D is unresolved. The CDR3 totals 17 residues. The V end was cut by 2 bases, the J end by 6 bases, with 22 bases between. Germline V CDR1 and CDR2: WSHSY, SAAADI. CDR3 sequence: CASSENLRAGSRDGYTF. CDR3 in DNA: TGCGCCAGCAGTGAGAACCTCCGGGCGGGCAGCAGAGATGGCTACACCTTC.